This paragraph covers one TCR beta chain sequence. What it binds is not known. A much larger clone differs by one base, so this may be a read error. The source material, RNA transcripts, was used to amplify TCR beta CDR3 regions. The HTBI set primed first-round TCR CDR3 RT-PCR. TCRdb itself ran the multiplex PCR reads through MiXCR, one entry per CDR3 protein. The sample has approximately 870,000 distinct CDR3 sequences; 35% to 40% are singletons. This sample stems from a study of T cells in Graves' hyperthyroidism and ophthalmopathy. In making diagnoses, clinical symptoms, serum thyroxine and TRAb, thyroid ultrasound and orbital computed tomography were all used. General study points: The model identified upcoming ophthalmopathy a median 6.5 months ahead of onset.

The receptor's source is a man aged 18 to 30 with Graves' hyperthyroidism. The sample comprised blood.

The CDR3 DNA sequence: TGCAGCGTTGAAGTGGCCACGGGGAACGAGCAGTACTTC. It specifies CSVEVATGNEQYF. This rearrangement joins TRBV29-1 to TRBJ2-7, with D possibly being TRBD2 (5 bases). The V end was cut by 1 base, the J end by 5 bases, with 12 bases between. The length of the CDR3 is 13 residues. Looked up from germline, CDR1 is SQVTM and CDR2 is ANQGSEA.